The following is a T cell receptor beta chain sequence with its context. These data belong to a study of blood T cell repertoires in COVID-19. Study context: The samples span acute and convalescent COVID-19 from the United States, Italy and Spain.

CDR3 length: 13 residues. CDR1 is SGHTA and CDR2 is FQGTGA in the germline V gene. Trimming left V 3 bases short and J 0 bases short, with 2 bases between. Authors' processing steps: Scientists estimated how many nucleated cells there were by amplifying reference gene primers. Assay: immunoSEQ multiplex PCR; the TCRdb copy retains only in-frame clones and omits some. V and J calls and clone size are given by that table; D and trimming were obtained from the DNA. Among roughly 34,000 clones listed, 90% to 95% were seen once. The sequence was collected from a man between 60 and 75 years old with active or convalescent COVID-19. The specimen sequenced was peripheral blood. The gene calls are TRBV7-3 and TRBJ2-2; D remains ambiguous. The CDR3 nucleotides are TGTGCCAGCAGCTTCTCGAACACCGGGGAGCTGTTTTTT. Protein product: CASSFSNTGELFF.